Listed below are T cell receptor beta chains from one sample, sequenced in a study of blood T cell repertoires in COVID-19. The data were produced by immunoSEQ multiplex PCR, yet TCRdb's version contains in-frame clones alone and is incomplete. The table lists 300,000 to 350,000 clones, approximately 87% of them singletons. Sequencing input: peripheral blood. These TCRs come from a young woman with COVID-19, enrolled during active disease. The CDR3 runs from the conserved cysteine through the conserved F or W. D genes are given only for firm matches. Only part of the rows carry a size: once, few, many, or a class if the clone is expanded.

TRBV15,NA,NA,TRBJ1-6,CATSRGLRQYNSPLHF,TGTGCCACCAGCAGGGGCCTTCGACAGTATAATTCACCCCTCCACTTT
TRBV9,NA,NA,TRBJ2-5,CASSEGVSGETQYF,TGTGCCAGCAGCGAGGGGGTGTCTGGTGAGACCCAGTACTTC
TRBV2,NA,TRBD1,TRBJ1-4,CASSSKADRGRGEKLFF,TGTGCCAGCAGCTCCAAAGCCGACAGGGGGCGAGGGGAAAAACTGTTTTTT
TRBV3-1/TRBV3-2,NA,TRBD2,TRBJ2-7,CASSQLAGAYEQYF,TGTGCCAGCAGCCAACTAGCGGGAGCCTACGAGCAGTACTTC
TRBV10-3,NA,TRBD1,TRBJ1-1,CAISDPGTANTEAFF,TGTGCCATCAGTGATCCCGGGACAGCGAACACTGAAGCTTTCTTT
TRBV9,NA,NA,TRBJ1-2,CASSPRVDSNYGYTF,TGTGCCAGCAGCCCGCGGGTTGATTCAAACTATGGCTACACCTTC
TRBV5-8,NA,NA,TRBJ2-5,CASSLAGVETQYF,TGTGCCAGCAGCTTGGCAGGGGTAGAGACCCAGTACTTC
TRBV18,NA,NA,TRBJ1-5,CASSPIGDFNQPQHF,TGTGCCAGCTCACCAATAGGGGACTTCAATCAGCCCCAGCATTTT
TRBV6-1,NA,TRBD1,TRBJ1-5,CASSEARGTGEQPQHF,TGTGCCAGCAGTGAAGCGCGAGGGACAGGGGAACAGCCCCAGCATTTT
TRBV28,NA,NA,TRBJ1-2,CASSLRGHYGYTF,TGTGCCAGCAGTTTGCGGGGGCACTATGGCTACACCTTC
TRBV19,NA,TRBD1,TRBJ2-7,CATESWTGTGYEQYF,TGTGCCACCGAGAGTTGGACAGGGACAGGGTACGAGCAGTACTTC
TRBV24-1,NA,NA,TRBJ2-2,CATSDSTIAPPGELFF,TGTGCCACCAGTGACTCCACCATAGCCCCCCCCGGGGAGCTGTTTTTT
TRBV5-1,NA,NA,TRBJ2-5,CASSLAGDMAQYF,TGCGCCAGCAGCTTGGCCGGGGATATGGCCCAGTACTTC
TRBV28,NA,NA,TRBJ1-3,CASRDSFSGNTIYF,TGTGCCAGCAGGGACAGTTTCTCTGGAAACACCATATATTTT
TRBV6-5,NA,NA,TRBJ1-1,CASSDRRNTEAFF,TGTGCCAGCAGCGACAGGAGGAACACTGAAGCTTTCTTT
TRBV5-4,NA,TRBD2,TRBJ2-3,CASSPSGRAGTDTQYF,TGTGCCAGCAGCCCGAGCGGGAGGGCAGGCACAGATACGCAGTATTTT
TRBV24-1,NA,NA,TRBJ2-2,CATSERDSPNTGELFF,TGTGCCACCAGTGAGCGGGACAGCCCGAACACCGGGGAGCTGTTTTTT
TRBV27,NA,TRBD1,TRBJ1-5,CATANRGGNQPQHF,TGTGCCACCGCGAACAGGGGGGGCAATCAGCCCCAGCATTTT
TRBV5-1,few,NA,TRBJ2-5,CASTMPEQETQYF,TGCGCCAGCACTATGCCGGAACAGGAGACCCAGTACTTC
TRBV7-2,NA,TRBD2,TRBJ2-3,CASSFLAGSTDTQYF,TGTGCCAGCAGCTTCTTAGCGGGCAGCACAGATACGCAGTATTTT